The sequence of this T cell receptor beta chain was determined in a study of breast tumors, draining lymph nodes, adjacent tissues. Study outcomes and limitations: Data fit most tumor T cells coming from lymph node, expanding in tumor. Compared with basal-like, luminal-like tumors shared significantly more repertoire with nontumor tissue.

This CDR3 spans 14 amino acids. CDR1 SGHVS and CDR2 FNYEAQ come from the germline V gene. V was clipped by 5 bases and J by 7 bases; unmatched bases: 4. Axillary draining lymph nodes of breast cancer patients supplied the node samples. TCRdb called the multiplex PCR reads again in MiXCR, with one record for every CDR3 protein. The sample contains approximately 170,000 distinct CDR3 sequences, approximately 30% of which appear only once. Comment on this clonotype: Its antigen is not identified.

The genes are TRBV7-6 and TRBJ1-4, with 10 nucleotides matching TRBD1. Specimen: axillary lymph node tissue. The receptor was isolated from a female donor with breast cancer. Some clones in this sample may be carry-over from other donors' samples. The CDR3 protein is CASSQDRGLEKLFF. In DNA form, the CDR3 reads TGTGCCAGCAGCCAAGACAGGGGGCTTGAAAAACTGTTTTTT. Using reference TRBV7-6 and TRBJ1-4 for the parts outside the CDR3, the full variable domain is GAGVSQSPRYKVTKRGQDVALRCDPISGHVSLYWYRQALGQGPEFLTYFNYEAQQDKSGLPNDRFSAERPEGSISTLTIQRTEQRDSAMYRCASSQDRGLEKLFFGSGTQLSVL.